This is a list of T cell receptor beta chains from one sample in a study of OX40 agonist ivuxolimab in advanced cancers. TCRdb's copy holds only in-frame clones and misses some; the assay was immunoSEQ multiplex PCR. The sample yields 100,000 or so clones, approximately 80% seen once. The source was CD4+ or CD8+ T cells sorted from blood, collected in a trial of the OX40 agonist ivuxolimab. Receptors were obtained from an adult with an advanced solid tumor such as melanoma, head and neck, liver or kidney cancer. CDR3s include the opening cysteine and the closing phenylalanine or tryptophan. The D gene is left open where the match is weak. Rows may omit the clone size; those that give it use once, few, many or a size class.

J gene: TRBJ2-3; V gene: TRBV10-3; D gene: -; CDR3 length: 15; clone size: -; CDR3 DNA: TGTGCCGTCGCGAGGGGGGATGTCGTCGGGGATACGCAGTATTTT; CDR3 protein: CAVARGDVVGDTQYF
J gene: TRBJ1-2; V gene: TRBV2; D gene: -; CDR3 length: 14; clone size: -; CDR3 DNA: TGTGCCAGCAGCCTCGTGGAGGGTATCTATGGCTACACCTTC; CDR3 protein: CASSLVEGIYGYTF
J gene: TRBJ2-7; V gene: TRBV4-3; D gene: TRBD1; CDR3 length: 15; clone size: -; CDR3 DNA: TGCGCCAGCAGCCCAGTACGACAGGGGCGGTACGAGCAGTACTTC; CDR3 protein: CASSPVRQGRYEQYF
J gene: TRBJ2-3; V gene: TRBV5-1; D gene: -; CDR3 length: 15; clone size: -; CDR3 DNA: TGCGCCAGCAGCTTGCGGGGTACTACGGGAGATACGCAGTATTTT; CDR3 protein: CASSLRGTTGDTQYF
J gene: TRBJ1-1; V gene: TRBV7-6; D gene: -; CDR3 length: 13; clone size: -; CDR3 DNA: TGTGCCAGCAGCTCCCGGGACGGACTTGAAGCTTTCTTT; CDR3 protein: CASSSRDGLEAFF
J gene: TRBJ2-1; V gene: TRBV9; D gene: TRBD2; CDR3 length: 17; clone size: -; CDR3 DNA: TGTGCCAGCAGCACCGGGACTAGCGGGAGTCTCCACAATGAGCAGTTCTTC; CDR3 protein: CASSTGTSGSLHNEQFF
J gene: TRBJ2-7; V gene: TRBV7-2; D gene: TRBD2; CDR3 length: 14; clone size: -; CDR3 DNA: TGTGCCAGCAGCCCCCAGCGGGAGGTTCCCGAGCAGTACTTC; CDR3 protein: CASSPQREVPEQYF
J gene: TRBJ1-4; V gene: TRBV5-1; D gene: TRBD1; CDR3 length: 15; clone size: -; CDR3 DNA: TGCGCCAGCAGCCAAGGGAGACAGGGCAACGAAAAACTGTTTTTT; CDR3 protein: CASSQGRQGNEKLFF
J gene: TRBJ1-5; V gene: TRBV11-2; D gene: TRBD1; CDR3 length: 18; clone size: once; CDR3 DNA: TGTGCCAGCAGCCCCGAAGGAGGGGGCTACGTGAACAATCAGCCCCAGCATTTT; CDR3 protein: CASSPEGGGYVNNQPQHF
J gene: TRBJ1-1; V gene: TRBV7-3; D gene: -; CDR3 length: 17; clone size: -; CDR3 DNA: TGTGCCAGCAGCTTAGTCGGCCTACACCCAGAGAACACTGAAGCTTTCTTT; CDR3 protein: CASSLVGLHPENTEAFF
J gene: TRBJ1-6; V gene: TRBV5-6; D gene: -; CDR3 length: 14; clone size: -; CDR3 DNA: TGTGCCAGCAGCTTGTGGGGGGTAAATTCACCCCTCCACTTT; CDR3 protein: CASSLWGVNSPLHF
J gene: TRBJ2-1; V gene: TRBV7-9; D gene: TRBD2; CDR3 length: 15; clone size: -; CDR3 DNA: TGTGCCAGCACGTTGATGGGACTAGGCCACAATGAGCAGTTCTTC; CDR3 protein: CASTLMGLGHNEQFF
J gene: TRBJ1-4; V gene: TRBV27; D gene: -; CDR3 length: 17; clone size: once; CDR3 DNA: -; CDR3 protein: CASSTSRPGGGYEKLFF
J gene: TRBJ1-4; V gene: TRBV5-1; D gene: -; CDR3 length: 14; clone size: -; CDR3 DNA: TGCGCCAGCAGCTTGGCCCAGGGACGGGAAAAACTGTTTTTT; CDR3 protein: CASSLAQGREKLFF
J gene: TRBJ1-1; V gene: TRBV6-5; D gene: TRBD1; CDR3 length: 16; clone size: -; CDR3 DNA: TGTGCCAGCAGTTACGACAGGGACAACATGAACACTGAAGCTTTCTTT; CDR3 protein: CASSYDRDNMNTEAFF
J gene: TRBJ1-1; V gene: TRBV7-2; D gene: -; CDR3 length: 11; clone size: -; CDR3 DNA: TGTGCCAGCAGCTTAGCGGTCGAGCCTTTCTTT; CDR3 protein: CASSLAVEPFF
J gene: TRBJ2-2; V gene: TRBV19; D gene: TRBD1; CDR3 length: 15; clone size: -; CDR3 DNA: TGTGCCAGTACGGGGGACAGGGTAGGCACCGGGGAGCTGTTTTTT; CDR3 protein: CASTGDRVGTGELFF
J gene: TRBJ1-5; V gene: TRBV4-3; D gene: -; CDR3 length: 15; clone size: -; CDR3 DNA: TGCGCCAGCAGCCAAGATCTCCTAGGGAATCAGCCCCAGCATTTT; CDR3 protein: CASSQDLLGNQPQHF
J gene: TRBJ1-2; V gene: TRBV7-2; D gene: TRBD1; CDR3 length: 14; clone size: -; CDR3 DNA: TGTGCCAGCAGCACCGGGACAGGTCGCTATGGCTACACCTTC; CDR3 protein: CASSTGTGRYGYTF
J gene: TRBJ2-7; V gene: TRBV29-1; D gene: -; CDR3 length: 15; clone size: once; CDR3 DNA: TGCAGCGTTGTGATGGGGGGCTATCCCTCCTACGAGCAGTACTTC; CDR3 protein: CSVVMGGYPSYEQYF
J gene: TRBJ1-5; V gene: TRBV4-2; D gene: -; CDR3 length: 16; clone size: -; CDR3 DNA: TGTGCCAGCAGCCAAGAGACATTTAATAGCAATCAGCCCCAGCATTTT; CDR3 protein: CASSQETFNSNQPQHF
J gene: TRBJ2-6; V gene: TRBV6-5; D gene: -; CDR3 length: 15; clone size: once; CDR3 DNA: TGTGCCAGCACCCTCGGGGCGACTGGGGCCAACGTCCTGACTTTC; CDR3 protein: CASTLGATGANVLTF
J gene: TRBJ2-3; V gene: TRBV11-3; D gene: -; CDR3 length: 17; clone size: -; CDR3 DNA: TGTGCCAGCAGCTTAACGACAGGGACTCGGGACGCAGATACGCAGTATTTT; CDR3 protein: CASSLTTGTRDADTQYF
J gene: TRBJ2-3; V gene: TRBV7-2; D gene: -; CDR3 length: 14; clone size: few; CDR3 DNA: TGTGCCAGCAGCTTAGTCGGGACCACAGATACGCAGTATTTT; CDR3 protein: CASSLVGTTDTQYF
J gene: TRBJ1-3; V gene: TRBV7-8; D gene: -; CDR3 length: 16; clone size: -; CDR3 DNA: TGTGCCAGCAGCTTCTACTCAACACCCTCTGGAAACACCATATATTTT; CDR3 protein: CASSFYSTPSGNTIYF
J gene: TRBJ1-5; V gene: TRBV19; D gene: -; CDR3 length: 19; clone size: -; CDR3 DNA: TGTGCCAGTAGTACAGTGAGTAGTGAGGGCCCCTATAGCAATCAGCCCCAGCATTTT; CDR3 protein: CASSTVSSEGPYSNQPQHF